This paragraph covers one T cell receptor (beta chain) sequence. Its antigen is unknown. The sample comes from a study of shared clonotypes between healthy human individuals. Study outcomes and limitations: Roughly 5% of naive CD4 clonotypes were common to a few donors. Donor scarcity curtailed the genetic and exposure-history diversity represented herein. In this cohort, only blood was sampled, and tissue repertoires likely differ.

Source study methods: From ImmunoSEQ came sequences covering only the junction and carrying no quality scores, so filtering differed. Repertoires were generated with immunoSEQ multiplex PCR, while TCRdb's copy carries only in-frame clones and drops some. Clone size and the V and J calls come from that table; the DNA yielded D and trimming. Here the sample spans more than 2,000,000 clones, around 90% being singletons. The CDR3 spans 15 residues. Germline assignment: CDR1 MDHEN and CDR2 SYDVKM. V was cut by 2 bases and J by 2 bases, with 10 bases left in between. V usage is TRBV28 and J usage is TRBJ2-1, with D perhaps TRBD1 (6 bases). Material: naive CD4+ T cells sorted from blood. Subset defined: CD45RA+ positively selected. This receptor was obtained from a man younger than 35 in good health. CDR3 sequence reads: CASSLQGLTYNEQFF. CDR3 coding DNA: TGTGCCAGCAGTTTACAGGGGTTAACCTACAATGAGCAGTTCTTC.